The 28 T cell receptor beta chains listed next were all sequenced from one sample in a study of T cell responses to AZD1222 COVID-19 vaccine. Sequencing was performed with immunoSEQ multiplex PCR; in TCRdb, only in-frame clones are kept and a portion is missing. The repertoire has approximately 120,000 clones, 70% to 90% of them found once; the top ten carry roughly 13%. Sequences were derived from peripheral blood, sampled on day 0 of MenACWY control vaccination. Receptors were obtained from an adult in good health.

The CDR3 spells CAWSLNNDEAFF. DNA for the CDR3: TGTGCCTGGAGTTTAAACAACGACGAAGCTTTCTTT. The rearrangement uses TRBV30 and TRBJ1-1, with D hard to call. The V gene lost 2 bases and the J gene lost 8 bases, with 12 bases spanning the gap. The V gene's germline CDR1 is GTSNPN and CDR2 SVGIG (reference sequence). This CDR3 comprises 12 residues. Together with reference TRBV30 and TRBJ1-1, the CDR3 gives the full variable domain: SQTIHQWPATLVQPVGSPLSLECTVEGTSNPNLYWYRQAAGRGLQLLFYSVGIGQISSEVPQNLSASRPQDRQFILSSKKLLLSDSGFYLCAWSLNNDEAFFGQGTRLTVV.

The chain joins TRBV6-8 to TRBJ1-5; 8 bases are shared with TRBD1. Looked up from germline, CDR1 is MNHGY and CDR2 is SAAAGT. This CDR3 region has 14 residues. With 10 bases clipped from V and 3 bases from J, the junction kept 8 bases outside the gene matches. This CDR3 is CATSRDRINQPQHF. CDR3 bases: TGTGCCACCTCTCGGGACAGGATCAATCAGCCCCAGCATTTT.

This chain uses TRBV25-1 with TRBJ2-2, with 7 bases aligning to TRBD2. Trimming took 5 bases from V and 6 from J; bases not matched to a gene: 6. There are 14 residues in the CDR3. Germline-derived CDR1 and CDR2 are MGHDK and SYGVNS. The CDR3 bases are TGTGCCAGCAGTCGGGGGGTGTTAGCCGGGGAGCTGTTTTTT. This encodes CASSRGVLAGELFF.

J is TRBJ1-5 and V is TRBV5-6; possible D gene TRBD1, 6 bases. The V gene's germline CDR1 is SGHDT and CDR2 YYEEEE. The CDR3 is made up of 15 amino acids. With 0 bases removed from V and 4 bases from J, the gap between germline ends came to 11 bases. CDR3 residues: CASSLVGAGNQPQHF. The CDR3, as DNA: TGTGCCAGCAGCTTGGTGGGGGCGGGTAATCAGCCCCAGCATTTT.

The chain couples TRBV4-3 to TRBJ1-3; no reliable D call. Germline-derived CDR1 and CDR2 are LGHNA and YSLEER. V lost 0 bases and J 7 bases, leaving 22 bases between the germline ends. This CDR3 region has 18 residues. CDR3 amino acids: CASSQDYGYRVGWNTIYF. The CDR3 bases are TGCGCCAGCAGCCAAGATTACGGGTATAGGGTGGGTTGGAACACCATATATTTT.

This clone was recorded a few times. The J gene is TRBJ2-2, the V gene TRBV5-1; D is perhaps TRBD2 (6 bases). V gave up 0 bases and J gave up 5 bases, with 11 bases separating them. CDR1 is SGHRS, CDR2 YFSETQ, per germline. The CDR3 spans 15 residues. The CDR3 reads CASSLDGSGTGELFF. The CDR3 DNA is TGCGCCAGCAGCTTGGACGGGAGCGGTACCGGGGAGCTGTTTTTT. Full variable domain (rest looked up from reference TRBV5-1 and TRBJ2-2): KAGVTQTPRYLIKTRGQQVTLSCSPISGHRSVSWYQQTPGQGLQFLFEYFSETQRNKGNFPGRFSGRQFSNSRSEMNVSTLELGDSALYLCASSLDGSGTGELFFGEGSRLTVL.

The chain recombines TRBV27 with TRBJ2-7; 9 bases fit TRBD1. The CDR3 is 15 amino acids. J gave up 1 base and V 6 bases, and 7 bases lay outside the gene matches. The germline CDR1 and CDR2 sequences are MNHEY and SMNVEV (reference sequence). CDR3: CASSPRTGVSYEQYF. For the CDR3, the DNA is TGTGCCAGCAGCCCTCGGACAGGGGTTTCCTACGAGCAGTACTTC.

CDR3 loop: CASSYEGGLYNEQFF. In DNA, the CDR3 is TGTGCCAGCAGTTACGAGGGAGGGCTCTACAATGAGCAGTTCTTC. V and J are TRBV6-6 and TRBJ2-1; TRBD2 aligns across 7 bases. The ends lost 2 bases at V and 3 bases at J; junction bases unmatched: 4. CDR1 and CDR2 from the germline V gene are MNHNY and SVGAGI (reference sequence). CDR3 size: 15 residues.

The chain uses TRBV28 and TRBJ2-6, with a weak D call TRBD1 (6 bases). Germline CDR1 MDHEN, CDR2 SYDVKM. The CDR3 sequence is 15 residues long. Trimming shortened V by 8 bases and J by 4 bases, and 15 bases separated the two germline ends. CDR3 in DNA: TGTGCCAGCTATTACAGGGCGGGCGGGGCCAACGTCCTGACTTTC. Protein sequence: CASYYRAGGANVLTF.

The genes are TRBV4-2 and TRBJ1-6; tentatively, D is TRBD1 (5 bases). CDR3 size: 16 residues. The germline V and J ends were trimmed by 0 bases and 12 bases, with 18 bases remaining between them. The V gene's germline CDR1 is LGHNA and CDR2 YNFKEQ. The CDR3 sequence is CASSQDLGVESGPLHF. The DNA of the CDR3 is TGTGCCAGCAGCCAAGATTTAGGGGTCGAGAGTGGACCCCTCCACTTT.

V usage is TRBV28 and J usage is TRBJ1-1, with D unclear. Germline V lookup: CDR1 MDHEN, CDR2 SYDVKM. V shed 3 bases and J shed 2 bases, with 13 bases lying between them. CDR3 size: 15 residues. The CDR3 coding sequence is TGTGCCAGCAGTTTCGCCTCCTCGCCAAACACTGAAGCTTTCTTT. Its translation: CASSFASSPNTEAFF.

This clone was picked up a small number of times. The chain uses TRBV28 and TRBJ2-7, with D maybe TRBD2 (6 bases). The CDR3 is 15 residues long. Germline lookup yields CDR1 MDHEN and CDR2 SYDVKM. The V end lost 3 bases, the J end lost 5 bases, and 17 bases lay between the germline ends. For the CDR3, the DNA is TGTGCCAGCAGTTTCCCCCGGAGTCGGGGGAACGAGCAGTACTTC. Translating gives CASSFPRSRGNEQYF.

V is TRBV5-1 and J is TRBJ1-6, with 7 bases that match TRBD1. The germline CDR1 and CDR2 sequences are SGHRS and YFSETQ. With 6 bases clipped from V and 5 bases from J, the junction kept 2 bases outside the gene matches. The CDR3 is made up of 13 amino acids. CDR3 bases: TGCGCCAGCACCCAGGGGGATAATTCACCCCTCCACTTT. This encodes CASTQGDNSPLHF.

The CDR3: CASSQGEGLMNTEAFF. CDR3 DNA: TGTGCCAGCAGCCAAGGGGAGGGACTCATGAACACTGAAGCTTTCTTT. The rearrangement links TRBV4-2 to TRBJ1-1, with D possibly being TRBD1 (5 bases). Germline CDR1 and CDR2: LGHNA and YNFKEQ. The CDR3 loop spans 16 amino acids. The V end lost 1 base, the J end lost 0 bases, and 12 bases lay between the germline ends.

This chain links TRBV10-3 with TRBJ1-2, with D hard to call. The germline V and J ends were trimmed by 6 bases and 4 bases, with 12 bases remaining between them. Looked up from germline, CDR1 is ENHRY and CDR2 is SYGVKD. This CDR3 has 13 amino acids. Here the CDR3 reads CAISPTEAYGYTF. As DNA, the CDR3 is TGTGCCATCAGCCCGACTGAAGCCTATGGCTACACCTTC.

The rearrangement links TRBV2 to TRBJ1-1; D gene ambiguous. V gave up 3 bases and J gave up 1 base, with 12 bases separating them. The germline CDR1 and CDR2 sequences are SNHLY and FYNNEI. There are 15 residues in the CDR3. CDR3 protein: CASSDPPPGNTEAFF. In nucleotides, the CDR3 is TGTGCCAGCAGTGACCCCCCCCCGGGGAACACTGAAGCTTTCTTT.

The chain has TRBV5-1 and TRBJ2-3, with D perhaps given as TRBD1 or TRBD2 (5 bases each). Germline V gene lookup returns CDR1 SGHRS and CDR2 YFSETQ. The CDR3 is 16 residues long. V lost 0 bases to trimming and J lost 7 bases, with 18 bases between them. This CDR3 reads CASSLARGARVNTQYF. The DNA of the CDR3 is TGCGCCAGCAGCTTGGCCCGGGGCGCGCGGGTAAATACGCAGTATTTT.

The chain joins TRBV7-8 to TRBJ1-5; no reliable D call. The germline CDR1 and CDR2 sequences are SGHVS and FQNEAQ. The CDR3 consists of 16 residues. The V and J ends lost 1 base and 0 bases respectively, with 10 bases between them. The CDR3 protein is CASSLGTVDSNQPQHF. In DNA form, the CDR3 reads TGTGCCAGCAGCTTAGGTACGGTGGATAGCAATCAGCCCCAGCATTTT.

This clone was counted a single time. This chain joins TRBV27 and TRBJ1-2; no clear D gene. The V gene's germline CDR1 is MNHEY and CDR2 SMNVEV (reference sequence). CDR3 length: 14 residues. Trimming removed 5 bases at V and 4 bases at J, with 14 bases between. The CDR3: CASSVGRSSYGYTF. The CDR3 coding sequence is TGTGCCAGCAGTGTTGGCCGCTCGAGCTATGGCTACACCTTC.

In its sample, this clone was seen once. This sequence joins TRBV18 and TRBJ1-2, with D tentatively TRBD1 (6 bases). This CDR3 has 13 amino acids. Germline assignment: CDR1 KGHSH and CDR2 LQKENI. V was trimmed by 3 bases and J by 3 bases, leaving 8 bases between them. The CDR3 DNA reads TGTGCCAGCTCACCCCACAGGGACTATGGCTACACCTTC. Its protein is CASSPHRDYGYTF.

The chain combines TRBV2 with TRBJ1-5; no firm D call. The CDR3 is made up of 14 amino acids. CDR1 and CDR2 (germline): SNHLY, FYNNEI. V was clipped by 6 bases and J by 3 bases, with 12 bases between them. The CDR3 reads CASRVQSLNQPQHF. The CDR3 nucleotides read TGTGCCAGCAGGGTTCAGAGCCTCAATCAGCCCCAGCATTTT.

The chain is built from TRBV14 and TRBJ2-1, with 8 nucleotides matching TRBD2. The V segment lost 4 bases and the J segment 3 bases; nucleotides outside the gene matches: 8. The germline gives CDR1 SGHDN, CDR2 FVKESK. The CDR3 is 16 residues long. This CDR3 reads CASSPLSGKYYNEQFF. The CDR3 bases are TGTGCCAGCAGCCCCCTTAGCGGGAAATACTACAATGAGCAGTTCTTC.

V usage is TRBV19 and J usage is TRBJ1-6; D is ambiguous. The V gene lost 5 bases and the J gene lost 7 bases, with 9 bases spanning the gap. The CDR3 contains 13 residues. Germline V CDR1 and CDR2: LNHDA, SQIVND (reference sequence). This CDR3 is CASSQGLNSPLHF. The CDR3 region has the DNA TGTGCCAGTAGTCAAGGACTCAATTCACCCCTCCACTTT.

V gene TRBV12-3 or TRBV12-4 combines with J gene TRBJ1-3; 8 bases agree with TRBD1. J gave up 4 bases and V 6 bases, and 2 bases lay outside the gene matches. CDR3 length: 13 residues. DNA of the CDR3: TGTGCCAGCAGCCGGGACAGGGGAAACACCATATATTTT. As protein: CASSRDRGNTIYF.

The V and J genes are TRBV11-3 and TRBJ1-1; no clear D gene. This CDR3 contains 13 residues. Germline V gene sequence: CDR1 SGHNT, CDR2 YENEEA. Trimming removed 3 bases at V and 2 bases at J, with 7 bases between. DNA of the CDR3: TGTGCCAGCAGCTTGGGCAGAAACACTGAAGCTTTCTTT. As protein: CASSLGRNTEAFF.

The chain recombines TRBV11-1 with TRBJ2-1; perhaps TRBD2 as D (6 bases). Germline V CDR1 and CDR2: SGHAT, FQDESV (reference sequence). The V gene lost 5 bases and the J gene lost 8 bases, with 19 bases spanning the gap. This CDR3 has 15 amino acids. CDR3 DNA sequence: TGTGCCAGCAGCAGAGGAGGTAGCGGTATCGATGAGCAGTTCTTC. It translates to CASSRGGSGIDEQFF.

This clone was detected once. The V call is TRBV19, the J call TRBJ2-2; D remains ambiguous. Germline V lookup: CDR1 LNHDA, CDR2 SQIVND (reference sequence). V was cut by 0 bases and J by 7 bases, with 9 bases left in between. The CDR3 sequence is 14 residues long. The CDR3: CASSIDRGIGELFF. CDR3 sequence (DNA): TGTGCCAGTAGTATAGATCGAGGAATCGGGGAGCTGTTTTTT.

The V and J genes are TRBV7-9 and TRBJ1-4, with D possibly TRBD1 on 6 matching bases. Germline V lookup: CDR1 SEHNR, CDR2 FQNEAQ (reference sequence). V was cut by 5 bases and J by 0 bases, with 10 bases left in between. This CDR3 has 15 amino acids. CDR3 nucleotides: TGTGCCAGCAGCCAAGGACAGTCAACTAATGAAAAACTGTTTTTT. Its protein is CASSQGQSTNEKLFF.